This TCR beta chain was obtained from a study of blood T cell repertoires in COVID-19. Overall study: The cDNA or gDNA used as material had been derived from T cells, B-cell-depleted T cells, or PBMCs.

Under the authors' procedure: Nucleated cell number was recorded as an estimate derived from reference gene primer amplification. Data came from immunoSEQ multiplex PCR; TCRdb stores just in-frame clones and leaves some out. D and trimming come from the DNA, and the V and J calls and clone size come from that table. The sample includes about 230,000 clones, around 84% of them seen just once. In this sample, this clone turned up a few times. Trimming shortened V by 4 bases and J by 8 bases, and 14 bases separated the two germline ends. Germline V gives CDR1 ENHRY, CDR2 SYGVKD. CDR3 size: 13 residues. The rearrangement uses TRBV10-3 and TRBJ1-2; unclear D gene. The specimen sequenced was peripheral blood. This TCR was recovered from a man aged 40-49 years with acute or convalescent COVID-19. The CDR3 DNA reads TGTGCCATCAGTGCTGGGCCCAGAAGGGGCTACACCTTC. Protein product: CAISAGPRRGYTF.